This T cell receptor beta chain is drawn from a study of identical twins (dated by TCRdb to 2016 to 2018). For the wider study: To test whether fetal clonotypes persist, this study deep-sequenced TCR alpha and beta repertoires from monozygotic twins, from unrelated adults of various ages, and from cord blood. Replicate twin experiments were performed at different times using different library preparation protocols to rule out contamination.

The method was 5' RACE. TCRdb shows the sequencer as Illumina HiSeq 2000. A universal primer binding site was introduced by template switching, and a unique molecular identifier was present in the final cDNA, enabling accurate counting of TCR cDNA molecules. First-strand cDNA for TCR alpha and beta chains was synthesized from specific primers in the conserved constant-segment region. To control for contamination, each cDNA library was double barcoded with a SMART-Mk sample barcode plus Illumina barcodes. TruSeq adapter sequences and Illumina sample barcodes were added in two successive PCR steps. The Illumina HiSeq platform was used with custom primers to sequence TCR alpha and beta cDNA libraries. As for the authors' bioinformatics: Unique molecular identifiers were extracted from raw reads with MiGEC, and CDR3 positions were determined with MiXCR. For each individual, recombination models were inferred using an EM algorithm with the repgenHMM and IGoR tools. Shared clonotypes were analyzed with the tcR package in R, and sharing was normalized by the product of cloneset sizes. Out-of-frame nonproductive sequences were analyzed to study raw recombination free of thymic and clonal selection effects. TCRdb reprocessing: public reads trimmed at Q25 with fastp, clones called with MiXCR, in-frame beta chains kept. Rows matching on CDR3 protein sequence are summarized as one entry with the most common DNA and genes. None of the V and J calls come from the authors' own analysis; TCRdb made them. The sample table records over 500,000 distinct CDR3 sequences; approximately 22% of these occur just once. The ten top clones hold around 0.9% of the sample.

The CDR3 runs 20 residues from the cysteine to the phenylalanine. The kept DNA is CDR3 alone, 60 bases in frame from the first base. Via the germline V gene, CDR1 is SGHTA and CDR2 FQGTGA. V is clipped by 0 bases and J by 8 bases, and the sequence between their germline boundaries is 29 bases long. The investigation overall reported the following: Zero-insertion analyses could be partly confounded by invariant T cells such as MAIT and iNKT, although diverse VJ usage argued against such confounding for most clonotypes. Out-of-frame TCR alpha sharing in monozygotic twins was systematically underestimated by recombination models, whereas sharing between unrelated individuals was in agreement with the recombination models. The excess sharing between twins in beta out-of-frame sequences was weaker because fewer shared sequences reduced the signal-to-noise ratio. Abundant cord blood beta clonotypes had fewer insertions, young adult naive repertoires showed a similar but weaker trend, and memory repertoires showed no such trend. Out-of-frame TCR alpha sequences shared between twins showed an excess of low generation-probability sequences compared with coincidental sharing between unrelated individuals. Because the same donors could not be followed over many years, conclusions were based on cross-sectional statistical analysis.

As concerns this clonotype: Its recognized antigen is unknown. The input lacks base qualities; no much larger clone sits a single base away.

Every donor was a healthy Caucasian. Three pairs of female monozygotic twins, all aged about 18 to 30 years, were included in the twin cohort. CD4+ and CD8+ T cell populations were isolated with positive isolation kits from Invitrogen. The sample also formed part of further work on T cells expressing NK-cell markers. The second study reports: Three sorted T-cell subsets (CD3+CD56+NKG2C+, CD3+CD56+NKG2C- and CD3+CD56-NKG2C+) from under ten donors had their TCR beta-chain repertoires profiled. Seven of the eight sequenced donors were HCMV-seropositive and one was HCMV-seronegative. In several experiments an anti-gammadeltaTCR antibody was added to restrict sorting to alphabetaTCR-expressing T cells. In roughly 6 donors, the dominant CD3+CD56+NKG2C+ clonotypes were found to rank among the top 10 CD8+ clonotypes and to make up 1.0-7.0% of CD8+ T cells. Those dominant clonotypes were again the most abundant among CD3+CD56-NKG2C+ cells in several donors, at roughly 28.3-65%. Whether the expanded NKG2C-expressing T cell clones were specific for HCMV antigens was left unclear. The study sequenced eight donors, all healthy volunteers chosen at random: three men and five women. To determine HCMV serostatus, a commercial ELISA kit was used to detect HCMV-specific IgG in serum. Reads were demultiplexed and grouped by UMI with MIGEC, and clonotypes were assembled and quantified with MiTCR. To remove erroneous sequences, TCR cDNA sequences were retained only when supported by two or more reads. Downstream repertoire analysis used the tcR package, and clonotypes were matched across fractions by CDR3 nucleotide sequence plus V segment. VDJmatch was used to annotate antigen specificity against VDJdb, with one amino acid substitution in CDR3 allowed.

Sequencing was done on a sample of CD4+ T cells sorted from blood. The chain links TRBV7-3 with TRBJ2-1; the D gene cannot be resolved beyond TRBD1 or TRBD2, each matching 6 bases. This TCR was recovered from a young woman in good health. The DNA reads TGTGCCAGCAGCTTAACGGGGGCGGTACAGGGAGGTTACGCGCGGGATGAGCAGTTCTTC. It is translated as CASSLTGAVQGGYARDEQFF. When the CDR3 is completed using the reference TRBV7-3 and TRBJ2-1 genes on either side, the full variable domain is GAGVSQTPSNKVTEKGKYVELRCDPISGHTALYWYRQSLGQGPEFLIYFQGTGAADDSGLPNDRFFAVRPEGSVSTLKIQRTERGDSAVYLCASSLTGAVQGGYARDEQFFGPGTRLTVL.